Listed below are T cell receptor beta chains from one sample, sequenced in a study of cytomegalovirus exposure and HLA in healthy donors. Profiling relied on immunoSEQ multiplex PCR, and the TCRdb table lists in-frame clones only, not all of them. The data show about 120,000 clones, 88% seen once. The sample consisted of PBMCs. The receptors shown here come from a woman aged 18-35 years in good health and CMV-seropositive. CDR3s include the opening cysteine and the closing phenylalanine or tryptophan. A D gene is named only where the DNA matches it firmly. Clone size appears in some rows only: once, few, many, or a class for an expanded clone.

J: TRBJ1-2; size: .; V: TRBV11-2; D: .; DNA: TGTGCCAGCAGCTTAGATACAGTAATCTATGGCTACACCTTC; CDR3: CASSLDTVIYGYTF
J: TRBJ2-3; size: .; V: TRBV6-5; D: .; DNA: TGTGCCAGCAGTTACTCCGAGTTCACAGATACGCAGTATTTT; CDR3: CASSYSEFTDTQYF
J: TRBJ1-4; size: .; V: TRBV6-1; D: .; DNA: TGTGCCAGCAGTGCTGGACAGCCTGCAACTAATGAAAAACTGTTTTTT; CDR3: CASSAGQPATNEKLFF
J: TRBJ1-3; size: .; V: TRBV6-6; D: .; DNA: TGTGCCAGCAGTTCACGGAGGGGGGGGTCTGGAAACACCATATATTTT; CDR3: CASSSRRGGSGNTIYF
J: TRBJ1-5; size: .; V: TRBV19; D: .; DNA: TGTGCCAGTAGTCCCGTGACAGGTGGCAATCAGCCCCAGCATTTT; CDR3: CASSPVTGGNQPQHF
J: TRBJ1-1; size: .; V: TRBV2; D: .; DNA: TGTGCCAGCAGTGGAGAGGGCACCTACACTGAAGCTTTCTTT; CDR3: CASSGEGTYTEAFF
J: TRBJ2-5; size: .; V: TRBV2; D: TRBD2; DNA: TGTGCCAGCAGGGACCCCGTCGCGGGGGGGACCCAGTACTTC; CDR3: CASRDPVAGGTQYF
J: TRBJ1-2; size: once; V: TRBV4-1; D: .; DNA: TGCGCCAGCAGCCCCAGGGGCAGGGGTGGCTACACCTTC; CDR3: CASSPRGRGGYTF
J: TRBJ1-2; size: .; V: TRBV5-6; D: .; DNA: TGTGCCAGCAGCTTGGCCCAAGGGGCAGGGGCCTATGGCTACACCTTC; CDR3: CASSLAQGAGAYGYTF
J: TRBJ2-1; size: .; V: TRBV11-2; D: .; DNA: TGTGCCAGCAGCTTAGGCACCTCTGGCTTCTATGAGCAGTTCTTC; CDR3: CASSLGTSGFYEQFF
J: TRBJ1-1; size: .; V: TRBV7-8; D: .; DNA: TGTGCCAGCAGCTTAGTAGCGACGGTGAACACTGAAGCTTTCTTT; CDR3: CASSLVATVNTEAFF
J: TRBJ1-6; size: few; V: TRBV18; D: .; DNA: TGTGCCAGCTCGACGTCGGGGGAAAGGTCACCCCTCCACTTT; CDR3: CASSTSGERSPLHF
J: TRBJ2-1; size: .; V: TRBV15; D: .; DNA: TGTGCCACGACTCGAACCATCCCCGCCAATGAGCAGTTCTTC; CDR3: CATTRTIPANEQFF
J: TRBJ1-2; size: .; V: TRBV19; D: .; DNA: TGTGCCAGTAGCCTCGCGGGGGTGGGTGGCTACACCTTC; CDR3: CASSLAGVGGYTF
J: TRBJ1-1; size: .; V: TRBV7-3; D: .; DNA: TGTGCCAGCAGCATTCAAAAGAACACTGAAGCTTTCTTT; CDR3: CASSIQKNTEAFF
J: TRBJ2-5; size: .; V: TRBV18; D: TRBD2; DNA: TGTGCCAGCTCACCAACTAGCGTCGAGACCCAGTACTTC; CDR3: CASSPTSVETQYF
J: TRBJ1-4; size: .; V: TRBV9; D: TRBD1; DNA: TGTGCCAGCAGCCCACGACAGGGGGCTCAAAATGAAAAACTGTTTTTT; CDR3: CASSPRQGAQNEKLFF